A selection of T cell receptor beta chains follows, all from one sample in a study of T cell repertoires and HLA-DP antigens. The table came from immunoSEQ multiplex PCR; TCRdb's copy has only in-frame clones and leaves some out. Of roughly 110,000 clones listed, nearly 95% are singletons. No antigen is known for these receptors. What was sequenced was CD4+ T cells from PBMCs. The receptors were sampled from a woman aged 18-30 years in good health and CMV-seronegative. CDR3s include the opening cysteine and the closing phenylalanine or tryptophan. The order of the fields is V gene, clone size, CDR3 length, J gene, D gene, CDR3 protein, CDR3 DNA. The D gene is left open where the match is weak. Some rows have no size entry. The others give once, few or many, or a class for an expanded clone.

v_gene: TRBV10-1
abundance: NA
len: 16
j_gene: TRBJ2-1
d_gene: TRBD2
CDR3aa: CASSRTSGSSYNEQFF
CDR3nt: TGCGCCAGCAGTAGGACTAGCGGGAGCTCCTACAATGAGCAGTTCTTC

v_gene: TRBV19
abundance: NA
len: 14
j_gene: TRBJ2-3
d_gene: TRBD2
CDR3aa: CASSIGRGADTQYF
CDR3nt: TGTGCCAGTAGTATCGGTCGGGGGGCAGATACGCAGTATTTT

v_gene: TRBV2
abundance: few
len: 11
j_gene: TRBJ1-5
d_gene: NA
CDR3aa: CASGGGQPQHF
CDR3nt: TGTGCCAGCGGGGGGGGACAGCCCCAGCATTTT

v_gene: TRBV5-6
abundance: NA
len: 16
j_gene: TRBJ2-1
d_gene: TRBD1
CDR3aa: CASSSLRGQPYNEQFF
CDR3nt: TGTGCCAGCAGTTCCCTTAGGGGGCAGCCCTACAATGAGCAGTTCTTC

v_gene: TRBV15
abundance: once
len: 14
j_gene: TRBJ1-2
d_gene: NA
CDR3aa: CATSRDQEVRGYTF
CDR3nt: TGTGCCACCAGCAGAGATCAGGAGGTCCGGGGCTACACCTTC

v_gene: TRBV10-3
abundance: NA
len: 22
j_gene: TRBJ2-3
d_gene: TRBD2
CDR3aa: CAISEPLGLAGGYASSTDTQYF
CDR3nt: TGTGCCATCAGTGAGCCCTTGGGACTAGCGGGGGGTTATGCCTCTAGCACAGATACGCAGTATTTT

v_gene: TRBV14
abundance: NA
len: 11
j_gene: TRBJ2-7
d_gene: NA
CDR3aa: CASSQYYEQYF
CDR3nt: TGTGCCAGCAGCCAATACTACGAGCAGTACTTC

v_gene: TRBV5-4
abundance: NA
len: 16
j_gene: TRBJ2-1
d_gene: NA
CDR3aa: CASSPLGGNSYNEQFF
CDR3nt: TGTGCCAGCAGCCCCCTGGGCGGGAACTCCTACAATGAGCAGTTCTTC

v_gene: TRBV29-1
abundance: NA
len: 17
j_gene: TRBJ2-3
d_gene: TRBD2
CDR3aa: CSVSDRWLAGRTDTQYF
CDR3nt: TGCAGCGTCTCCGACCGGTGGCTAGCGGGGCGCACAGATACGCAGTATTTT

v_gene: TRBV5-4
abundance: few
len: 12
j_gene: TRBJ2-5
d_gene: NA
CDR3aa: CASSLATPPQYF
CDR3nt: TGTGCCAGCAGCTTGGCTACGCCGCCCCAGTACTTC

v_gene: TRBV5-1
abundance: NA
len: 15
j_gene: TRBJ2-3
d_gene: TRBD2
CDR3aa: CASSFLAGGQDTQYF
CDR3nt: TGCGCCAGCAGCTTTCTAGCGGGGGGGCAAGATACGCAGTATTTT

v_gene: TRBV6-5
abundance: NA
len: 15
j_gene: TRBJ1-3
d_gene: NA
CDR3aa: CASSYSHASGNTIYF
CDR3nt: TGTGCCAGCAGTTACTCCCACGCCTCTGGAAACACCATATATTTT

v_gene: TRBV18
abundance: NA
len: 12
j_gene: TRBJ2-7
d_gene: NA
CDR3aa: CASSSTSYEQYF
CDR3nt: TGTGCCAGCTCCTCTACTTCGTACGAGCAGTACTTC

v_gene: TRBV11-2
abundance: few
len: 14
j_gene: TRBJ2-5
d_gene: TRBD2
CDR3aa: CASSSGLASETQYF
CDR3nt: TGTGCCAGCAGCTCGGGACTAGCGTCGGAGACCCAGTACTTC

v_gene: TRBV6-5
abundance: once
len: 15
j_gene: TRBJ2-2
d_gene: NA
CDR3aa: CASSYSRFSTGELFF
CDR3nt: TGTGCCAGCAGTTACTCGAGGTTCAGCACCGGGGAGCTGTTTTTT

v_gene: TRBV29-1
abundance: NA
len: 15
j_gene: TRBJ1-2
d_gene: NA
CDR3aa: CSAANHRDPGNGYTF
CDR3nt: TGCAGCGCCGCAAACCACCGGGACCCAGGAAATGGCTACACCTTC

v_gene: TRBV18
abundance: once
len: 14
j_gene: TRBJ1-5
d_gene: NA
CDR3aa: CASSPQGPNQPQHF
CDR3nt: TGTGCCAGCTCACCACAGGGGCCCAATCAGCCCCAGCATTTT

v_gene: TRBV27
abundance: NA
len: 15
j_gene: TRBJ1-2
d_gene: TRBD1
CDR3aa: CASSPLLTGRYGYTF
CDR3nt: TGTGCCAGCAGTCCTTTATTGACAGGGAGATATGGCTACACCTTC

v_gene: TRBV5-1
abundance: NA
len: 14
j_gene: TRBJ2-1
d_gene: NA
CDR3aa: CASSFGGTSNEQFF
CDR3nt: TGCGCCAGCAGCTTTGGCGGGACCTCCAATGAGCAGTTCTTC

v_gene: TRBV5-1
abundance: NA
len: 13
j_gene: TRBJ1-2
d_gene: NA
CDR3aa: CASSSGGAYGYTF
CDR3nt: TGCGCCAGCTCCTCGGGGGGCGCCTATGGCTACACCTTC

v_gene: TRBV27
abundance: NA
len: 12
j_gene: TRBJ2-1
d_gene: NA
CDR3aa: CASMEGYNEQFF
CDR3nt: TGTGCCAGCATGGAGGGATACAATGAGCAGTTCTTC

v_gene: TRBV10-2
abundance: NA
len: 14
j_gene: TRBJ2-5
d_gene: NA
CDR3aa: CASSYQGGQETQYF
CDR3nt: TGCGCCAGCAGCTATCAGGGTGGCCAAGAGACCCAGTACTTC

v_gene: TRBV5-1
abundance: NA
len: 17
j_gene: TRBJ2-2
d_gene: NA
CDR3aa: CASSLAFLAENTGELFF
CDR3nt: TGCGCCAGCAGCTTGGCGTTTTTAGCGGAGAACACCGGGGAGCTGTTTTTT

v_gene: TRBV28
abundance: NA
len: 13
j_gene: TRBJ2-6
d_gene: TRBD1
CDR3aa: CASSLRDRTSLTF
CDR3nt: TGTGCCAGCAGTTTAAGGGACAGGACCTCTCTGACTTTC

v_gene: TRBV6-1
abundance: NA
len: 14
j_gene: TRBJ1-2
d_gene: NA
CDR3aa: CASSEATGGYGYTF
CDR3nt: TGTGCCAGCAGTGAAGCAACTGGAGGGTATGGCTACACCTTC

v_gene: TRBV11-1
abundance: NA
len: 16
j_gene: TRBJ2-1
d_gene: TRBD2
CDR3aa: CASSLVTSGAYNEQFF
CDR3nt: TGTGCCAGCAGTTTAGTGACTAGCGGGGCCTACAATGAGCAGTTCTTC

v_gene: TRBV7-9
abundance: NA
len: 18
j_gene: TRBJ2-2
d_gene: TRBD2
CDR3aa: CASSTPGGLAGIRGELFF
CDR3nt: TGTGCCAGCAGCACACCTGGGGGACTAGCGGGAATACGCGGGGAGCTGTTTTTT

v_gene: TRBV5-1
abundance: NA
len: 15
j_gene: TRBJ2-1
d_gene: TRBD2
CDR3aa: CASSLGLAGYNEQFF
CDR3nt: TGCGCCAGCAGCTTGGGTCTAGCGGGATACAATGAGCAGTTCTTC

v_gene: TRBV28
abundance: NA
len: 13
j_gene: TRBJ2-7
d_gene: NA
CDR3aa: CASSLKVRGEQYF
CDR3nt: TGTGCCAGCAGTTTAAAGGTCAGGGGCGAGCAGTACTTC

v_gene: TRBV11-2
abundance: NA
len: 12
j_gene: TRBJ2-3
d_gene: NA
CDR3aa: CASSLEGDTQYF
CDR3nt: TGTGCCAGCAGCTTAGAGGGGGATACGCAGTATTTT

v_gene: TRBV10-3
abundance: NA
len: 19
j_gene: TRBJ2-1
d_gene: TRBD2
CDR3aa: CAISGDSSGSGLGYNEQFF
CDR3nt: TGTGCCATCAGTGGAGACTCTAGCGGGAGCGGGTTAGGCTACAATGAGCAGTTCTTC

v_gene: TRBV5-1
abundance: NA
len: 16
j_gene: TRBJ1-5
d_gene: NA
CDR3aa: CASSSEGGASNQPQHF
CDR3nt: TGCGCCAGCAGCTCGGAGGGGGGGGCGAGCAATCAGCCCCAGCATTTT

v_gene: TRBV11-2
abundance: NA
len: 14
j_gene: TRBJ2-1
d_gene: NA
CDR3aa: CASSLVRLGYEQFF
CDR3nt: TGTGCCAGCAGCTTAGTCCGGCTGGGCTATGAGCAGTTCTTC

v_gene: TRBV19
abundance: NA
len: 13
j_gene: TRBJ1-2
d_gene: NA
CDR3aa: CASSITRDGGYTF
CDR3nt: TGTGCCAGTAGTATCACAAGGGATGGTGGCTACACCTTC

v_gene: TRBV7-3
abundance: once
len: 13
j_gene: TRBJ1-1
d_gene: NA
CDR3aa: CASSYQGGTEAFF
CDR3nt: TGTGCCAGCAGTTATCAGGGCGGCACTGAAGCTTTCTTT

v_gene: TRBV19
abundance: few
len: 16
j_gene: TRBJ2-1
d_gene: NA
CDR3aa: CASSPLSLTSYNEQFF
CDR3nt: TGTGCCAGTAGCCCGCTAAGCCTTACTTCCTACAATGAGCAGTTCTTC

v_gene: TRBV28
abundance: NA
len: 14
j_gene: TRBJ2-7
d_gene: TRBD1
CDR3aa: CASSSGTGFYEQYF
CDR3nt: TGTGCCAGCAGTTCCGGGACAGGATTTTACGAGCAGTACTTC

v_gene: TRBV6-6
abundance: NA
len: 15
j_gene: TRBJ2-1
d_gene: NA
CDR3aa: CASSWEPYRRDEQFF
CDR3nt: TGTGCCAGCAGTTGGGAGCCTTACCGAAGGGATGAGCAGTTCTTC

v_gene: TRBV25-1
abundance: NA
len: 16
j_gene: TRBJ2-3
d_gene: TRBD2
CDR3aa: CASSEYAGGFTDTQYF
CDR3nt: TGTGCCAGCAGTGAATATGCGGGGGGGTTCACAGATACGCAGTATTTT

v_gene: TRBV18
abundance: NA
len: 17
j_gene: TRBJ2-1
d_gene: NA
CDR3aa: CASSPVKTASFYNEQFF
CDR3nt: TGTGCCAGCTCACCCGTCAAAACGGCCTCTTTCTACAATGAGCAGTTCTTC

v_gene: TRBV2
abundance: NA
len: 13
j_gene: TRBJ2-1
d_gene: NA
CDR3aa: CASSSQEHNEQFF
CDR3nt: TGTGCCAGCAGCTCTCAGGAGCACAATGAGCAGTTCTTC